Sequencing of this TCR beta chain was carried out in a study of cytomegalovirus exposure and HLA in healthy donors. The CDR3 consists of 16 residues. CDR1 is LNHNV and CDR2 is YYDKDF in the germline V gene (reference sequence). The V gene lost 4 bases and the J gene lost 0 bases, with 14 bases spanning the gap. Clones were read by immunoSEQ multiplex PCR, and TCRdb kept only the in-frame ones, dropping some. Here the sample spans 90,000 to 150,000 clones, approximately 85% being singletons. Source material: PBMCs. The V and J genes are TRBV15 and TRBJ2-3; D uncertain. This TCR was sampled from a young man in good health and CMV-seronegative. The CDR3 DNA reads TGTGCCACCAGCATAGTTTCCCTCGCTAGCACAGATACGCAGTATTTT. Translation: CATSIVSLASTDTQYF.